Included here is one T cell receptor beta chain sequence, with context. Authors' methods: Using reference gene primer amplification, nucleated cell counts were estimated. Assay: immunoSEQ multiplex PCR; the TCRdb copy retains only in-frame clones and omits some. The DNA gave D and trimming, while V, J and clone size come from that table. The sample has some 48,000 clones, around 83% seen once. The CDR3 runs to 14 residues. The data originate from a study of blood T cell repertoires in COVID-19. As for the study in general: Researchers got acute and convalescent COVID-19 samples from the United States, Italy and Spain. PBMCs, B-cell-depleted T cells, or T cells were the source of the cDNA or gDNA that made up the material.

The V gene is TRBV21-1, the J gene TRBJ1-2; the table's TRBD1 call for D was not verified on the DNA. TRBV21-1 is a known pseudogene. This TCR came from a human donor with acute or convalescent COVID-19. The donor label of this sample is uncertain. Sequences were obtained from peripheral blood. For the CDR3, the DNA is TGTGCCAGCAGCAACCGGGACAGGGGGATGGGCTACACCTTC. Protein sequence: CASSNRDRGMGYTF.